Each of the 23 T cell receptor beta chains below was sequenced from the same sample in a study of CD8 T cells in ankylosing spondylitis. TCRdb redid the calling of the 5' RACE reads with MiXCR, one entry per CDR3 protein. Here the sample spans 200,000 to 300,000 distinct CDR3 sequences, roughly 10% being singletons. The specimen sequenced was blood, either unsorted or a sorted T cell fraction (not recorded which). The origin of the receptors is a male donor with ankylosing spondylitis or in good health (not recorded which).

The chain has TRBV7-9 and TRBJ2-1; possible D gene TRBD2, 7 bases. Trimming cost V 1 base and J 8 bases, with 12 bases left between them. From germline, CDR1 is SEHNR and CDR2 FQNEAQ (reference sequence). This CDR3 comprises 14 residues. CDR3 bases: TGTGCCAGCAGCTTAGAAGGGGGGAGGGATGAGCAGTTCTTC. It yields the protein CASSLEGGRDEQFF.

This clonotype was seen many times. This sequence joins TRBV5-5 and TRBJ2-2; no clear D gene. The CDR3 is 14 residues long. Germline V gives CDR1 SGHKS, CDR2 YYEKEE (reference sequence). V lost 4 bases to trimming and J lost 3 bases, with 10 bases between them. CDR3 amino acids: CASSRNSDTGELFF. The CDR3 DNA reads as TGTGCCAGCAGCCGCAATTCGGACACCGGGGAGCTGTTTTTT.

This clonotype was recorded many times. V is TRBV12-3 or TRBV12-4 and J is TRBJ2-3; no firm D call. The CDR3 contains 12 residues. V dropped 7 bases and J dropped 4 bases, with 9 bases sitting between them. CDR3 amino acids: CASMTRADTQYF. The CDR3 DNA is TGTGCCAGCATGACTCGGGCAGATACGCAGTATTTT.

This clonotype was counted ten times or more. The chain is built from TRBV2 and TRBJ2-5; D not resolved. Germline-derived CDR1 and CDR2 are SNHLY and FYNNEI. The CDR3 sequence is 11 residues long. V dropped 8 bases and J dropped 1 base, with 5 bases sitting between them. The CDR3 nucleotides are TGTGCCAGCGTCCTCCAAGAGACCCAGTACTTC. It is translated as CASVLQETQYF. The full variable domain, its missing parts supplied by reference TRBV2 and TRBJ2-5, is EPEVTQTPSHQVTQMGQEVILRCVPISNHLYFYWYRQILGQKVEFLVSFYNNEISEKSEIFDDQFSVERPDGSNFTLKIRSTKLEDSAMYFCASVLQETQYFGPGTRLLVL.

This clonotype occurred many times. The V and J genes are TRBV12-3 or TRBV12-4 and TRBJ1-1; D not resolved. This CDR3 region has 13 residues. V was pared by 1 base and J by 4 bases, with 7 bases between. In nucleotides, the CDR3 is TGTGCCAGCAGTTTAGAGTCGACCACTGAAGCTTTCTTT. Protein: CASSLESTTEAFF.

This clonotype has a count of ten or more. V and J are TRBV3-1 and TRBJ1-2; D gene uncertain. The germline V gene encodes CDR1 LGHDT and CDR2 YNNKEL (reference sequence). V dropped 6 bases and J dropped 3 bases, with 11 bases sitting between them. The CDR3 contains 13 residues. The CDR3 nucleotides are TGTGCCAGCAGTCGACTGCGGGACTATGGCTACACCTTC. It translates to CASSRLRDYGYTF.

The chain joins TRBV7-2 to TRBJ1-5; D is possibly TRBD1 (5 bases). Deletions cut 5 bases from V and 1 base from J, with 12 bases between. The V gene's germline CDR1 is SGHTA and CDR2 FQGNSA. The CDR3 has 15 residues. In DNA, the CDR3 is TGTGCCAGCAGCCCGGGGCAGCTAAGCAATCAGCCCCAGCATTTT. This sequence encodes CASSPGQLSNQPQHF.

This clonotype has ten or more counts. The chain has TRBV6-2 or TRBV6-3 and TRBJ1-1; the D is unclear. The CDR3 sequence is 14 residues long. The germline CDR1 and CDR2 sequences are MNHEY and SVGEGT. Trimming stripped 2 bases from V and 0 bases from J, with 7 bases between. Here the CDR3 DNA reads TGTGCCAGCAGTTACAGTTACATGAACACTGAAGCTTTCTTT. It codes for CASSYSYMNTEAFF.

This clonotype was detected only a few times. CDR3 residues: CASMPRPLTGELFF. For the CDR3, the DNA is TGTGCCAGCATGCCGAGACCTCTCACCGGGGAGCTGTTTTTT. The chain carries TRBV27 and TRBJ2-2; D is undetermined. Trimming took off 7 bases at V and 4 bases at J, with 13 bases between the two ends. CDR3 length: 14 residues. Germline lookup yields CDR1 MNHEY and CDR2 SMNVEV (reference sequence).

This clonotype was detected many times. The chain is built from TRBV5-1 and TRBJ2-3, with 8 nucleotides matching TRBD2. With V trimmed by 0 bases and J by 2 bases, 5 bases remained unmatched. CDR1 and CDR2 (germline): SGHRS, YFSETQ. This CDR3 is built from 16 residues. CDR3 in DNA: TGCGCCAGCAGCTTGGGCGGGAGGAGCTACACAGATACGCAGTATTTT. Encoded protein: CASSLGGRSYTDTQYF.

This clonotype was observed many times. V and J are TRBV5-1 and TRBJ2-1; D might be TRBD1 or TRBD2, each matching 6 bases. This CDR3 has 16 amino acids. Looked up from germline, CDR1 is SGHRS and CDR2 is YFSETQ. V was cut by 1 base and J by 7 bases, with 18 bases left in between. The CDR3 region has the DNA TGCGCCAGCAGCTTGCCCAACAGGGAGGCGAGGAATGAGCAGTTCTTC. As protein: CASSLPNREARNEQFF.

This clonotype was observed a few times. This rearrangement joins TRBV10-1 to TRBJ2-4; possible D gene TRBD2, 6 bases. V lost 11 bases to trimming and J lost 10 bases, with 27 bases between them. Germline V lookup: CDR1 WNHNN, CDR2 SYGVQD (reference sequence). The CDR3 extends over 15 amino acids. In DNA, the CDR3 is TGCGCCGGCACTCCTCTCAGCGGGCGACACACAATTCAGTACTTC. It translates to CAGTPLSGRHTIQYF.

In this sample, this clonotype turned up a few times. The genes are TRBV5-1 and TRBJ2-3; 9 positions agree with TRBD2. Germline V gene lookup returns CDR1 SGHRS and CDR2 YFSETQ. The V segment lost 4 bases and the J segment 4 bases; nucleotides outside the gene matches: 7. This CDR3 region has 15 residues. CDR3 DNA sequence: TGCGCCAGCAGCACCTTAGCGGGAGAGGCAGATACGCAGTATTTT. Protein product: CASSTLAGEADTQYF.

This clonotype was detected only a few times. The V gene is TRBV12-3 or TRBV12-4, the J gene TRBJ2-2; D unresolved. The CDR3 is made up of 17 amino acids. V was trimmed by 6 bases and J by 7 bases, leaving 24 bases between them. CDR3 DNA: TGTGCCAGCAGCGGGTCTCGCCGCCCTATCGGGCACGGGGAGCTGTTTTTT. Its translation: CASSGSRRPIGHGELFF.

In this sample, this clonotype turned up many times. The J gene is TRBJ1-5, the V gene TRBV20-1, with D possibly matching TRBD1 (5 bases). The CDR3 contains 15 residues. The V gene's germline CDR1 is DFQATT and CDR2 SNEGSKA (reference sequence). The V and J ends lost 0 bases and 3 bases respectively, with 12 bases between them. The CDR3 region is CSAREMGGSNQPQHF. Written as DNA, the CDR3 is TGCAGTGCTAGAGAGATGGGGGGTTCCAATCAGCCCCAGCATTTT.

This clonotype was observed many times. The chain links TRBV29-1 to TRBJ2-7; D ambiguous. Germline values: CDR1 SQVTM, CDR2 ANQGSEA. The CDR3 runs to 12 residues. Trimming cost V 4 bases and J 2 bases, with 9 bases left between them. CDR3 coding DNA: TGCAGCGTTGCCGATGGGGCCTACGAGCAGTACTTC. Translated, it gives CSVADGAYEQYF.

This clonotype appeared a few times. The CDR3 reads CASSQDDSRANVLTF. The CDR3 region has the DNA TGCGCCAGCAGCCAAGACGACTCGAGGGCCAACGTCCTGACTTTC. The chain uses TRBV4-1 and TRBJ2-6; D is unclear. The CDR3 has 15 amino acids. The germline V gene has CDR1 MGHRA and CDR2 YSYEKL. Trimming pared 0 bases from V and 5 bases from J, leaving 8 bases between.

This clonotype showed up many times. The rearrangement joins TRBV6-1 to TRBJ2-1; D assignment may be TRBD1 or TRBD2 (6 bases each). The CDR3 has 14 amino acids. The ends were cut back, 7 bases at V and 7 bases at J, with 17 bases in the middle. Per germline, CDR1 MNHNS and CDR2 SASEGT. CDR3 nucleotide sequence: TGTGCCAGCACCGAATGGAGAGGGGGGAATGAGCAGTTCTTC. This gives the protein CASTEWRGGNEQFF.

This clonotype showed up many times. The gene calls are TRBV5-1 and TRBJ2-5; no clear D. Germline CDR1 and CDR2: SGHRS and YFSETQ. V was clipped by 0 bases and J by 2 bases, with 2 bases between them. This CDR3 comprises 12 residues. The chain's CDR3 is CASSLVQETQYF. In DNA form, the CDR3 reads TGCGCCAGCAGCTTGGTGCAAGAGACCCAGTACTTC.

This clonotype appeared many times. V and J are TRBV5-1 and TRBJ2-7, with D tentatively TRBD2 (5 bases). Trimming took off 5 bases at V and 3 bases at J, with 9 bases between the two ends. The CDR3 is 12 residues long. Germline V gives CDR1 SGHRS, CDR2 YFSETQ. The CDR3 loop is CASRSDFYEQYF. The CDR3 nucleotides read TGCGCCAGCAGATCGGACTTCTACGAGCAGTACTTC. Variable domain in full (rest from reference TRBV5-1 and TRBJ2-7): KAGVTQTPRYLIKTRGQQVTLSCSPISGHRSVSWYQQTPGQGLQFLFEYFSETQRNKGNFPGRFSGRQFSNSRSEMNVSTLELGDSALYLCASRSDFYEQYFGPGTRLTVT.

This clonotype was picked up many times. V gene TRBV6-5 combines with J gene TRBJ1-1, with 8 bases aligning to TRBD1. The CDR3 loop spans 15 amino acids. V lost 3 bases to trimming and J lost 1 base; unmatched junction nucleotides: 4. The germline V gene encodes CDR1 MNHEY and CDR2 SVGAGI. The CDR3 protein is CASSYTGGQNTEAFF. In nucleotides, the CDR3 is TGTGCCAGCAGTTATACAGGGGGACAGAACACTGAAGCTTTCTTT.

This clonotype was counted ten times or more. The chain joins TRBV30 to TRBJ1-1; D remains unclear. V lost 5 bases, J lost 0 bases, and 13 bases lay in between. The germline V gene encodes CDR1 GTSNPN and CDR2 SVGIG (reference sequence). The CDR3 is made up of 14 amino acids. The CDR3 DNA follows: TGTGCCTGGGCCTATGGGGTTATGAACACTGAAGCTTTCTTT. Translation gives CAWAYGVMNTEAFF. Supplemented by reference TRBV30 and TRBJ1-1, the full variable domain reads SQTIHQWPATLVQPVGSPLSLECTVEGTSNPNLYWYRQAAGRGLQLLFYSVGIGQISSEVPQNLSASRPQDRQFILSSKKLLLSDSGFYLCAWAYGVMNTEAFFGQGTRLTVV.

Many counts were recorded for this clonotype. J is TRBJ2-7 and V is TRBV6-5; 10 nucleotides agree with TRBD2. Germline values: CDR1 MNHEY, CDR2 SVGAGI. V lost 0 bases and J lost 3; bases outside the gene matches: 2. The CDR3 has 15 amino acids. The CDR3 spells CASSYSGTSDYEQYF. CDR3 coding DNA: TGTGCCAGCAGTTACTCAGGGACTAGCGACTACGAGCAGTACTTC.